This section outlines one TCR beta chain sequence together with its context. No cognate antigen has been identified for it. Base qualities were left out, and no much larger clone turns up one base away. The collaborating institutions used their own protocols to collect whole blood in K2EDTA tubes. For TCRbeta analysis, collaborator samples were shipped as frozen whole blood, as isolated PBMCs, or as DNA extracted from either sample type. Trimming leaves V shorter by 6 bases and J shorter by 4 bases, with the junction holding 3 bases beyond the gene matches. The germline V gene (reference sequence) provides CDR1 LGHDT and CDR2 YNNKEL. The CDR3 runs 15 residues from the cysteine to the phenylalanine. This entry keeps only the CDR3 DNA: 45 bases, framed from base 1. The source of the sample is a study of blood T cell repertoires in COVID-19 (dated by TCRdb to the early 2020s). Background on the whole study: The collaborator samples originated in the United States, Italy and Spain and spanned the acute and convalescent phases of COVID-19. The repertoires were released in a freely available public database intended as a resource for research on the immune response to SARS-CoV-2. The dataset comprised deeply sampled blood TCRbeta repertoires from subjects exposed to, actively infected with, or recovered from COVID-19. Nearly every sample came with metadata listing a de-identified subject ID, COVID-19 status, age in years and sex. Samples came from the ongoing ImmuneRACE study (first 160 participants) plus 1,254 subjects from 6 global collaborators. The prospective study material was composed of cDNA or gDNA derived from T cells, B-cell-depleted T cells, or PBMCs. Where HLA class I and class II types were available, the types were taken from metadata supplied by the sample provider, not from assay-based typing. Study-wide findings and limitations: Clinical and demographic metadata were provided uncurated, with the amount varying by source and participant.

TCRbeta CDR3 regions were amplified from genomic DNA by means of the immunoSEQ Assay, a bias-controlled multiplex PCR. Per the authors' processing: Nucleated cell counts per sample were estimated from amplification of reference gene primers within the assay. Sequence reads were collapsed and filtered to measure the absolute abundance of every unique TCRbeta CDR3 rearrangement. For each sample, productive Simpson clonality was calculated as the square root of Simpson's diversity index across productive rearrangements. TCRdb retrieved this table from immuneACCESS and kept in-frame rearrangements only. Not all clones are present; in checked studies, unresolved V genes account for under half, and no reason is known for the remainder. D and trimming come from the DNA, and the V and J calls and clone size come from that table. For this sample there are 80,000 to 100,000 clones; just over 85% appear just once. The ten largest clones represent 22% of the sample.

The chain couples TRBV3-1 (or the pseudogene TRBV3-2) to TRBJ2-2; TRBD2 lines up with 12 middle nucleotides. Sequenced material: peripheral blood. The clonotype originates from a woman older than 75 in a cohort sampled during active or convalescent COVID-19. At the DNA level, the sequence is TGTGCCAGCAGAAGGACTAGCGGGACCACCGGGGAGCTGTTTTTT. Its translation reads: CASRRTSGTTGELFF.